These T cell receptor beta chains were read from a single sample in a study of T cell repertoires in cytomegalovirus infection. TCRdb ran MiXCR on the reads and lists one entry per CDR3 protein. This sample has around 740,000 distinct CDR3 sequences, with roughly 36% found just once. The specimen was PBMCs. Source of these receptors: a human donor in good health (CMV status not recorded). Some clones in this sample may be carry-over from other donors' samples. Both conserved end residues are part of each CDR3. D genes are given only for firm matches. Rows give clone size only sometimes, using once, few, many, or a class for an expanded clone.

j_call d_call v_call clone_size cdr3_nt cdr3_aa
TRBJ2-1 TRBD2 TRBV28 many TGTGCCAGCAGTTTTATCCGGCGGGGGGGCTACAATGAGCAGTTCTTC CASSFIRRGGYNEQFF
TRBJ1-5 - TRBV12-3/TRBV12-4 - TGTGCCAGCAGATCCTCTACTGAAGGGTTCAATCAGCCCCAGCATTTT CASRSSTEGFNQPQHF
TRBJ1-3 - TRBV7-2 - TGTGCCAGCAGCTTAAGGGGTACCAGCAGAGTCTCTGGAAACACCATATATTTT CASSLRGTSRVSGNTIYF
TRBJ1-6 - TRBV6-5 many TGTGCCAGCAGTTACCAGCCGGGGATGGGATCACCCCTCCACTTT CASSYQPGMGSPLHF
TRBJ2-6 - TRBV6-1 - TGTGCCAGCATTGAATATCCTGGGGCCAACGTCCTGACTTTC CASIEYPGANVLTF
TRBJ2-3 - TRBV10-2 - TGCGCCACCATGGGCGGTAACACAGATACGCAGTATTTT CATMGGNTDTQYF
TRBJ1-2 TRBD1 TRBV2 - TGTGACAGCAGCCGACAGGGGGCAGAGGGCTACACCTTC CDSSRQGAEGYTF
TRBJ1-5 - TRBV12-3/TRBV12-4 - TGTGCCAGCAGTTTAGATATCAATCAGCCCCAGCATTTT CASSLDINQPQHF
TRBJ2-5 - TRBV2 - TGTGCCAGCACCGTTACAGGGACAGAGACCCAGTACTTC CASTVTGTETQYF
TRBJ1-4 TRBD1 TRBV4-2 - TGTGCCAGCAGCTATAAGCGACAGGGCGGAGGAGGTGAAAAACTGTTTTTT CASSYKRQGGGGEKLFF
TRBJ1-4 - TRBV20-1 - TGCAGTGCTGGACCGGGACGGATTAATGAAAAACTGTTTTTT CSAGPGRINEKLFF
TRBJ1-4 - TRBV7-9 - TGTGCCAGCAGTCAAGGGACCTCCGGAAAACTGTTTTTT CASSQGTSGKLFF
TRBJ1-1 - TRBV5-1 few TGCGCCAGCAGCTTACAGGTCGTTGCCACTGAAGCTTTCTTT CASSLQVVATEAFF
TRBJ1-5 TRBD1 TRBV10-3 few TGTGCCATCAGCGGGACAGCCGATCAGCCCCAGCATTTT CAISGTADQPQHF
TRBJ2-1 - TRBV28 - TGTGCCAGCAGAAAAAACAGGGCCTTTTACAATGAGCAGTTCTTC CASRKNRAFYNEQFF
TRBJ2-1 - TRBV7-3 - TGTGCCAGCAGCTTATCTAACTCCTACAATGAGCAGTTCTTC CASSLSNSYNEQFF
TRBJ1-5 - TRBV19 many TGTGCCAGTAGTATAGGGGGTCAGCCCCAGCATTTT CASSIGGQPQHF
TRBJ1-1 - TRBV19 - TGTGCCAGTAGTATTCTGAACACTGAAGCTTTCTTT CASSILNTEAFF
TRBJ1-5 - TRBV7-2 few TGTGCCAGCAGCTTACTAGTCAGTAGCAATCAGCCCCAGCATTTT CASSLLVSSNQPQHF
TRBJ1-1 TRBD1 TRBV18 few TGTGCCAGCTCGCCAGGGGGGACAGGGTGGAACACTGAAGCTTTCTTT CASSPGGTGWNTEAFF
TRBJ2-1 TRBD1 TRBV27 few TGTGCCAGTGGGGACAGGGGGCGTCTAGCGGACCTCTACAATGAGCAGTTCTTC CASGDRGRLADLYNEQFF
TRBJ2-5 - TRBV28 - TGTGCCAGCAGTTTCCCAGGCAGAGATACCCATTACTTC CASSFPGRDTHYF
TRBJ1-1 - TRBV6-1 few TGTGCCAGCAGTGAACCGTGGTTGTCCACTGAAGCTTTCTTT CASSEPWLSTEAFF
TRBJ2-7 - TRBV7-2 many TGTGCCAGCAGCGTAGGGACTGGCTCCTACGAGCAGTACTTC CASSVGTGSYEQYF
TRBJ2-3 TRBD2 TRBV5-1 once TGCGCCAGCAGCATAAAGCGGGAGGGAGATACGCAGTATTTT CASSIKREGDTQYF
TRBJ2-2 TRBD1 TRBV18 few TGTGCCAGCTCACCGCGACAGGGGGGCACCGGGGAGCTGTTTTTT CASSPRQGGTGELFF
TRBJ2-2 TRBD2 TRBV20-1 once TGCAGTGCTAGAAGAGCGGGGTGTGGGTACACCGGGGAGCTGTTTTTT CSARRAGCGYTGELFF
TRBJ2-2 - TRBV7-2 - TGTGCCGGCCTCTTGGGAAGGAACACCGGGGAGCTGTTTTTT CAGLLGRNTGELFF
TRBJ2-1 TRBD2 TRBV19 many TGTGCCAGTAGTGACCCAAGCGGGAGCATCTACAATGAGCAGTTCTTC CASSDPSGSIYNEQFF
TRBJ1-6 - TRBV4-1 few TGCGCCAGCAGCCAGGACAGTCTTCCAGAAGACGATGAACTCCTCCACTTT CASSQDSLPEDDELLHF
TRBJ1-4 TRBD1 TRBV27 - TGTGCCAGCAGTTCCGCTATTACAAGACAGGGGGCTAAGGAAAAACTGTTTTTT CASSSAITRQGAKEKLFF
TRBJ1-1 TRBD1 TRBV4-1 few TGCGCCAGCAGCCAAAGACAGGGGCTGAACACTGAAGCTTTCTTT CASSQRQGLNTEAFF
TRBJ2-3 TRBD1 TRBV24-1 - TGTGCCACCAGTGAGACAGGGGGCGTAACAGATACGCAGTATTTT CATSETGGVTDTQYF
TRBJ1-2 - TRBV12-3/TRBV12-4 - TGTGCCAGCAGGCTTCGGGGAGCACAGCGAGTTTTTAACTATGGCTACACCTTC CASRLRGAQRVFNYGYTF
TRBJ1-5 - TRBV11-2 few TGTGCCAGCAGCAAGGACATCAATCAGCCCCAGCATTTT CASSKDINQPQHF
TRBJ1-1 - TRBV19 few TGTGCCAGTAGTATAGGAGGCGGGGGTTTGCCTGAAGCTTTCTTT CASSIGGGGLPEAFF
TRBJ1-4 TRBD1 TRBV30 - TGTGCCTGGGAGGGGGCACGAGAAAAACTGTTTTTT CAWEGAREKLFF
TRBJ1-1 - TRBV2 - TGTGCCAGCAATAGCAATGTACAGGGCCCCACTGAAGCTTTCTTT CASNSNVQGPTEAFF
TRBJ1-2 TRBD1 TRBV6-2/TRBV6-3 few TGTGCCAGCTCCCAAATGCCCATCAGGGGGTTGGACTACACCTTC CASSQMPIRGLDYTF
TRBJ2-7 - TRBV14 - TGTGCCAGCAGCCCGTACGGGACCCAGAGCTACGAGCAGTACTTC CASSPYGTQSYEQYF
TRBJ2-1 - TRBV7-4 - TGTGCCAGCAGTTCACAGGGTTTGGGGAATGAGCAGTTCTTC CASSSQGLGNEQFF
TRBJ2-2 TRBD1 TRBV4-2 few TGTGCCAGCAGCCAAGGGGACAGACCACGAGGGACCGGGGAGCTGTTTTTT CASSQGDRPRGTGELFF
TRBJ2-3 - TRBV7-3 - TGTGCCAGCAGCTTAGTAGGGGGGGCAGATACGCAGTATTTT CASSLVGGADTQYF
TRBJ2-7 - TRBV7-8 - TGTGCCAGCAGTTTCCCCTCACTCTACGAGCAGTACTTC CASSFPSLYEQYF
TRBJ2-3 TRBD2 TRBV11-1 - TGTGCCAGCACCGAGGGAGGGCACACAGATACGCAGTATTTT CASTEGGHTDTQYF
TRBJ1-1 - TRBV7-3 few TGTGCCAGCAGCTCCCAGGGGTTTCCGAACACTGAAGCTTTCTTT CASSSQGFPNTEAFF
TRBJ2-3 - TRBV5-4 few TGTGCCAGCAGCTTGGACATCCCCGAAGATACGCAGTATTTT CASSLDIPEDTQYF
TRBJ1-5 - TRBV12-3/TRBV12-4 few TGTGCCAGTGCCGAGGAGGGGGAGGTGTTCAGCAATCAGCCCCAGCATTTT CASAEEGEVFSNQPQHF
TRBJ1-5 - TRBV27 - TGTGCCAGCACTCTGAGGGTAGGGGTGGGGCCCCAGCATTTT CASTLRVGVGPQHF
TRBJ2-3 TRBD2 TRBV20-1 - TGCAGTGCTAGAGTACTAGCGGGGGTCACAGATACGCAGTATTTT CSARVLAGVTDTQYF
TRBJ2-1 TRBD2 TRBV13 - TGTGCCAGCAGCTTCCGTGGGACTAGCGGGAAAAGGCTCAATGAGCAGTTCTTC CASSFRGTSGKRLNEQFF
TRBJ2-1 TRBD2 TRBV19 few TGTGCCAGTAGTACTAGCGGGGGGTGGGAGCAGTTCTTC CASSTSGGWEQFF
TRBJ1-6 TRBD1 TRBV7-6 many TGTGCCAGCAGCTTATCAGGGGGGGGTTCACCCCTCCACTTT CASSLSGGGSPLHF
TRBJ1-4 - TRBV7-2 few TGTGCCAGCAGCTTTGGGGGTGTGTGGGCTAATGAAAAACTGTTTTTT CASSFGGVWANEKLFF